The 10 T cell receptor beta chains reported below all come from one sample, sequenced in a study of early T cells in non-severe SARS-CoV-2 infection. MiXCR, applied by TCRdb to the 5' RACE reads, yields one record per CDR3 protein. The sample has more than 25,000 distinct CDR3 sequences, about 4.6% seen once; the top ten hold roughly 12%. The source material was whole blood. These receptor sequences come from an adult who was a healthcare worker with PCR-confirmed SARS-CoV-2 infection or an uninfected control (not recorded which).

This clonotype was detected only a few times. The chain uses TRBV25-1 and TRBJ2-5; 9 nucleotides match TRBD2. Germline assignment: CDR1 MGHDK and CDR2 SYGVNS. The V and J ends lost 6 bases and 5 bases, in that order; junction bases with no gene match: 4. There are 13 residues in the CDR3. In DNA, the CDR3 is TGTGCCAGCAGCGCGGGGGGGTTGGAGACCCAGTACTTC. Translation gives CASSAGGLETQYF.

V is TRBV3-1 and J is TRBJ2-1; D is perhaps TRBD1 (6 bases). The CDR3 is 13 residues long. Trimming took 1 base from V and 9 from J, leaving 10 bases between them. Looked up from germline, CDR1 is LGHDT and CDR2 is YNNKEL (reference sequence). The CDR3 protein is CASSQGGLSEQFF. In nucleotides, the CDR3 is TGTGCCAGCAGCCAAGGGGGGCTTAGTGAGCAGTTCTTC.

This clonotype was seen at least ten times. This sequence joins TRBV29-1 and TRBJ2-5; 8 bases agree with TRBD1. The CDR3 is 14 amino acids. V was pared by 2 bases and J by 5 bases, with 7 bases of the junction left unmatched. Per the germline V gene, CDR1 is SQVTM and CDR2 is ANQGSEA. CDR3: CSVEKDRGRETQYF. CDR3 nucleotide sequence: TGCAGCGTTGAAAAAGACAGGGGTCGTGAGACCCAGTACTTC.

This clonotype has a count of ten or more. The chain employs TRBV11-2 and TRBJ2-7, with a weak D call TRBD1 (5 bases). There are 15 residues in the CDR3. Germline CDR1 SGHAT, CDR2 FQNNGV. Trimming stripped 2 bases from V and 0 bases from J, with 11 bases between. CDR3 region: CASSLQTGVSYEQYF. CDR3 nucleotides: TGTGCCAGCAGCTTACAAACAGGCGTCTCCTACGAGCAGTACTTC.

This clonotype was recorded at least ten times. J is TRBJ1-6 and V is TRBV9, with D perhaps TRBD1 (5 bases). The CDR3 extends over 14 amino acids. Germline assignment: CDR1 SGDLS and CDR2 YYNGEE. Trimming took off 2 bases at V and 10 bases at J, with 13 bases between the two ends. The CDR3 reads CASSVPGRNSPLHF. DNA of the CDR3: TGTGCCAGCAGCGTCCCAGGGAGGAACTCACCCCTCCACTTT. Based on the CDR3 plus reference TRBV9 and TRBJ1-6, the full variable domain is DSGVTQTPKHLITATGQRVTLRCSPRSGDLSVYWYQQSLDQGLQFLIQYYNGEERAKGNILERFSAQQFPDLHSELNLSSLELGDSALYFCASSVPGRNSPLHFGNGTRLTVT.

This clonotype has a count of ten or more. This chain joins TRBV5-1 and TRBJ2-1; TRBD1 is a possible D gene (6 bases). V gave up 1 base and J gave up 9 bases, with 17 bases separating them. Germline V CDR1 and CDR2: SGHRS, YFSETQ. The CDR3 is 15 amino acids. The CDR3 DNA reads as TGCGCCAGCAGCTTGCCCCGCCAGGGGAGCAGTGAGCAGTTCTTC. Amino acids: CASSLPRQGSSEQFF.

This clonotype was found many times. The rearrangement links TRBV6-7 to TRBJ2-5; maybe TRBD2 (6 bases). TRBV6-7 is recorded as an ORF, its role being uncertain. V lost 2 bases, J lost 7 bases, and 20 bases lay in between. The CDR3 extends over 16 amino acids. CDR3 loop: CASSYPLGLPEGTQYF. For the CDR3, the DNA is TGTGCCAGCAGTTACCCACTCGGACTACCCGAAGGGACCCAGTACTTC.

This chain links TRBV29-1 with TRBJ2-7; D remains ambiguous. CDR3 length: 14 residues. V was trimmed by 0 bases and J by 4 bases, leaving 13 bases between them. Germline CDR1 reads SQVTM; CDR2 reads ANQGSEA. The CDR3 nucleotides are TGCAGCGTTGAAGATCCTAAGATGGGTTACGAGCAGTACTTC. It yields the protein CSVEDPKMGYEQYF.

This clonotype is classed as medium-sized. V and J are TRBV5-5 and TRBJ1-2; D gene unclear. The CDR3 is 14 amino acids. Trimming left V 4 bases short and J 0 bases short, with 10 bases between. The germline gives CDR1 SGHKS, CDR2 YYEKEE (reference sequence). For the CDR3, the DNA is TGTGCCAGCAGCCGCCGGGATTCTAACTATGGCTACACCTTC. Translation: CASSRRDSNYGYTF.

Many counts were recorded for this clonotype. This CDR3 reads CSVGIHNQPQHF. For the CDR3, the DNA is TGCAGCGTTGGAATTCACAATCAGCCCCAGCATTTT. The chain carries TRBV29-1 and TRBJ1-5, with D hard to call. Between the trimmed V and J ends, which lost 4 bases and 3 bases, there was a span of 7 bases. CDR3 size: 12 residues. The germline V gene has CDR1 SQVTM and CDR2 ANQGSEA.